A single sample is the source of the 9 T cell receptor beta chains below, sequenced in a study of blood T cell repertoires in COVID-19. The assay was immunoSEQ multiplex PCR, and TCRdb's table has in-frame clones only and misses some. The table lists about 270,000 clones, around 89% of them singletons. Sequences were obtained from PBMCs or T cells enriched from blood (not recorded which). These receptors all stem from a woman between 18 and 29 years old who had recovered from COVID-19.

The V and J genes are TRBV12-3 or TRBV12-4 and TRBJ2-7, with D tentatively TRBD1 (5 bases). V lost 4 bases and J lost 6, with 13 bases in between. This CDR3 comprises 13 residues. The CDR3 DNA sequence: TGTGCCAGCAGTTCGGCTGGGGCGGCCGAGCAGTACTTC. It yields the protein CASSSAGAAEQYF.

This clone has a single count. The rearrangement uses TRBV5-4 and TRBJ1-1; D gene uncertain. The V gene lost 0 bases and the J gene lost 0 bases, with 6 bases spanning the gap. Germline CDR1 reads SGHNT; CDR2 reads YYREEE (reference sequence). CDR3 length equals 14 residues. This CDR3 reads CASSLGGMNTEAFF. CDR3 bases: TGTGCCAGCAGCTTGGGAGGGATGAACACTGAAGCTTTCTTT.

The V and J genes are TRBV10-2 and TRBJ1-2; no firm D call. The germline CDR1 and CDR2 sequences are WSHSY and SAAADI. V was pared by 6 bases and J by 2 bases, with 10 bases between. This CDR3 has 13 amino acids. This CDR3 is CASRDTENYGYTF. The DNA of the CDR3 is TGCGCCAGCAGAGACACAGAGAACTATGGCTACACCTTC.

The chain links TRBV19 to TRBJ1-1, with 8 nucleotides matching TRBD1. Germline V lookup: CDR1 LNHDA, CDR2 SQIVND (reference sequence). The CDR3 has 17 amino acids. Trimming removed 0 bases from V and 4 bases from J; junction bases left unmatched: 10. CDR3 DNA: TGTGCCAGTAGTATAGATTTCCAGACAGGGGAGGCCACTGAAGCTTTCTTT. Amino acid sequence: CASSIDFQTGEATEAFF.

The chain joins TRBV19 to TRBJ1-1; TRBD1 matches at 7 bases. Germline-derived CDR1 and CDR2 are LNHDA and SQIVND (reference sequence). The CDR3 sequence is 12 residues long. Germline trimming cut 6 bases from V and 4 bases from J; bases unmatched to any gene: 2. CDR3 coding DNA: TGTGCCAGTAGCGACAGGGTCACTGAAGCTTTCTTT. It specifies CASSDRVTEAFF.

CDR3 nucleotide sequence: TGTGCCAGCAGCTCGGGGGGCCCAGGGTACAATGAGCAGTTCTTC. Its protein is CASSSGGPGYNEQFF. The chain uses TRBV7-9 and TRBJ2-1; a weak D match, TRBD2 (7 bases). Trimming removed 4 bases at V and 4 bases at J, with 14 bases between. This CDR3 has 15 residues. The germline CDR1 and CDR2 sequences are SEHNR and FQNEAQ (reference sequence). Based on the CDR3 plus reference TRBV7-9 and TRBJ2-1, the full variable domain is DTGVSQNPRHKITKRGQNVTFRCDPISEHNRLYWYRQTLGQGPEFLTYFQNEAQLEKSRLLSDRFSAERPKGSFSTLEIQRTEQGDSAMYLCASSSGGPGYNEQFFGPGTRLTVL.

This clone was recorded a few times. V and J are TRBV10-3 and TRBJ2-5; the match to TRBD2 covers 13 bases. Germline CDR1 is ENHRY and CDR2 is SYGVKD. The CDR3 covers 17 residues. Unmatched junction bases numbered 8, after V lost 2 bases and J lost 5 bases. In nucleotides, the CDR3 is TGTGCCATCAGTGAGGGACTAGCGGGGGTGAATGGGGAGACCCAGTACTTC. It translates to CAISEGLAGVNGETQYF.

The chain joins TRBV27 to TRBJ1-2; the match to TRBD1 covers 7 bases. Unmatched junction bases numbered 5, after V lost 0 bases and J lost 4 bases. Germline V gene lookup returns CDR1 MNHEY and CDR2 SMNVEV (reference sequence). This CDR3 spans 15 amino acids. The CDR3 loop reads CASSLSEGQPYGYTF. DNA of the CDR3: TGTGCCAGCAGTTTATCTGAGGGACAGCCCTATGGCTACACCTTC.

The chain recombines TRBV28 with TRBJ1-4, with TRBD1 identical over 9 bases. Unmatched junction bases numbered 8, after V lost 3 bases and J lost 6 bases. Germline assignment: CDR1 MDHEN and CDR2 SYDVKM. This CDR3 comprises 16 residues. This CDR3 reads CASSFQQTGGYEKLFF. The CDR3 nucleotides read TGTGCCAGCAGTTTCCAACAGACAGGGGGGTATGAAAAACTGTTTTTT.